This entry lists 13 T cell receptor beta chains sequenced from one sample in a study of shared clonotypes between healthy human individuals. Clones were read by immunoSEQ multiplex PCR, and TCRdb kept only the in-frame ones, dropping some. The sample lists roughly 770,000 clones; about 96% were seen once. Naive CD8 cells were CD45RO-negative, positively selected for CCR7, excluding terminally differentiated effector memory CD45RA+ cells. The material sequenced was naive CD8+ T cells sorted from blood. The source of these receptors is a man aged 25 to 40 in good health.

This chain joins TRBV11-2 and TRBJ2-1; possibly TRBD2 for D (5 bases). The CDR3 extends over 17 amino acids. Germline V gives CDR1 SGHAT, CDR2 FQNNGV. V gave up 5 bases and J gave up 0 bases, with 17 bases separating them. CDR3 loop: CASSRGEGLGSYNEQFF. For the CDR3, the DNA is TGTGCCAGCAGCCGCGGCGAGGGTTTGGGCTCCTACAATGAGCAGTTCTTC. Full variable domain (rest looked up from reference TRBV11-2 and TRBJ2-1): EAGVAQSPRYKIIEKRQSVAFWCNPISGHATLYWYQQILGQGPKLLIQFQNNGVVDDSQLPKDRFSAERLKGVDSTLKIQPAKLEDSAVYLCASSRGEGLGSYNEQFFGPGTRLTVL.

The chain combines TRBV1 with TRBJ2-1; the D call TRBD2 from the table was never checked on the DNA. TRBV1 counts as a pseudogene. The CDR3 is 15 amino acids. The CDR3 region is CTSSQEDYYYNEQFF. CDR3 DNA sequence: TGCACCAGCAGCCAGGAGGACTACTACTACAATGAGCAGTTCTTC.

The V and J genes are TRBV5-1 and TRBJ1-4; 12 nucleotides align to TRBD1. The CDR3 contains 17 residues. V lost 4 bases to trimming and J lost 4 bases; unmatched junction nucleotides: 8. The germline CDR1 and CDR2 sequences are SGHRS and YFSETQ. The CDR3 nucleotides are TGCGCCAGCAGCACCGGGACAGGGGGCGCCTTTAATGAAAAACTGTTTTTT. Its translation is CASSTGTGGAFNEKLFF.

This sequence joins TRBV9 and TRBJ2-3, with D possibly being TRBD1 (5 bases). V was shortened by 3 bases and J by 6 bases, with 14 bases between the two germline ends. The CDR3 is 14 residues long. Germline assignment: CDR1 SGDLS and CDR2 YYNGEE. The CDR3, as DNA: TGTGCCAGCAGCGGGGGTCAAGGGGCGGATACGCAGTATTTT. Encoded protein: CASSGGQGADTQYF.

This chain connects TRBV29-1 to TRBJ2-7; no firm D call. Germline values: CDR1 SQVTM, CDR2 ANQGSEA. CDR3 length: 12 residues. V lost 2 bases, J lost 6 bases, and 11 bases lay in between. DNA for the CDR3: TGCAGCGTTGAAAGCAGGCCTAGCGAGCAGTACTTC. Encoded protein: CSVESRPSEQYF.

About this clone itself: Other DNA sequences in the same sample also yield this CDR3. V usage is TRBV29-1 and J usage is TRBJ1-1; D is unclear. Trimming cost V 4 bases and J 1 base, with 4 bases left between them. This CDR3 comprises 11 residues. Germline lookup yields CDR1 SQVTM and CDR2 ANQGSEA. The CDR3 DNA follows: TGCAGCGTTGCGGAGAACACTGAAGCTTTCTTT. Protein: CSVAENTEAFF.

CDR3 bases: TGTGCCAGCCTAGGCAAGGCAAGGAACTCCTACGAGCAGTACTTC. Translated, it gives CASLGKARNSYEQYF. The V gene is TRBV28, the J gene TRBJ2-7; D unclear. Germline-derived CDR1 and CDR2 are MDHEN and SYDVKM. The CDR3 has 15 residues. V lost 8 bases and J 0 bases, leaving 17 bases between the germline ends.

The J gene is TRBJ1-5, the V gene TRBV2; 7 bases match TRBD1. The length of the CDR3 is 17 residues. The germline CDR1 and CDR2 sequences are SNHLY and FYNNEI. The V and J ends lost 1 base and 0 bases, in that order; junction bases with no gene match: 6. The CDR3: CASSEGGTVYSNQPQHF. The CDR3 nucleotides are TGTGCCAGCAGTGAAGGGGGGACAGTCTATAGCAATCAGCCCCAGCATTTT.

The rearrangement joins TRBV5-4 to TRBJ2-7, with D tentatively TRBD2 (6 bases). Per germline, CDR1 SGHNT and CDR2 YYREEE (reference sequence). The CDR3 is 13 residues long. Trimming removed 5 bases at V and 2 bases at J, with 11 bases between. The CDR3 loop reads CASRPGETYEQYF. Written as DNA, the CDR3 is TGTGCCAGCAGACCGGGGGAAACCTACGAGCAGTACTTC.

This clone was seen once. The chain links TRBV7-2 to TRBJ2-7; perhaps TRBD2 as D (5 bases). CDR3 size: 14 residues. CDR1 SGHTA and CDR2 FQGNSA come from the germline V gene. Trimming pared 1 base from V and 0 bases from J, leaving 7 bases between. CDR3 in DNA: TGTGCCAGCAGCTTAGGGGCGGGCTCCTACGAGCAGTACTTC. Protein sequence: CASSLGAGSYEQYF.

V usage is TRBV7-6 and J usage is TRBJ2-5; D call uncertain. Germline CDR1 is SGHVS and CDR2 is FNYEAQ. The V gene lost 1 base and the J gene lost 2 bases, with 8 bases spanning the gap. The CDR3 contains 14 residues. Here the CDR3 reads CASSLEASQETQYF. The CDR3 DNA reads TGTGCCAGCAGCTTAGAGGCTAGTCAAGAGACCCAGTACTTC.

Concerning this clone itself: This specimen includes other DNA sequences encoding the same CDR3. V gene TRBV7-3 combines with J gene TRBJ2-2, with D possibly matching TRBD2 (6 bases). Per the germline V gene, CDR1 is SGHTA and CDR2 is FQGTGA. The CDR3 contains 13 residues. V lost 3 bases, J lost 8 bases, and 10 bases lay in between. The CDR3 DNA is TGTGCCAGCAGCTTGGAGGGTTCTGGGGAGCTGTTTTTT. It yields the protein CASSLEGSGELFF.

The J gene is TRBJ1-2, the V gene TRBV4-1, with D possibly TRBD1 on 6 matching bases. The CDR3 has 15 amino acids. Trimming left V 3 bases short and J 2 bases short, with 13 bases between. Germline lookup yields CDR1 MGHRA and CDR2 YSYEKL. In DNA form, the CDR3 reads TGCGCCAGCAGCCACAAGACAGGTTCAAACTATGGCTACACCTTC. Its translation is CASSHKTGSNYGYTF.